One T cell receptor beta chain is described in this entry. The target antigen is unknown. The junction had 5 bases not matched to a gene; V was cut back by 0 bases and J by 4 bases. CDR1 and CDR2 (germline): SGDLS, YYNGEE. The CDR3 covers 15 residues. Enrolled patients, whose metastatic non-small-cell lung cancer was chemo-refractory, received focal radiation plus CTLA-4 blockade with ipilimumab. This entry is derived from a study of radiotherapy plus CTLA-4 blockade in lung cancer. Study-level background: Among enrolled patients, about 18% responded and more than 25% achieved disease control. General observations from the study: Early shifts in blood T cell clones, with interferon-beta, reportedly predicted response best. Clones derived from tumor TCRs expanded in blood after radiotherapy plus ipilimumab.

TCRdb's table, derived via immunoSEQ multiplex PCR, lists solely in-frame clones and lacks some. The sample lists 45,000 to 55,000 clones; less than 90% were seen once. The gene calls are TRBV9 and TRBJ1-2, with 8 bases that match TRBD1. This clonotype originated in a human donor with non-small cell lung cancer that progressed on radiotherapy plus ipilimumab. Some clones in this sample may be carry-over from other donors' samples. The sample in question was peripheral blood, obtained from a patient treated with radiotherapy plus ipilimumab. In DNA, the CDR3 is TGTGCCAGCAGCGTAGCAGGGGGCGCCGGCTATGGCTACACCTTC. It is translated as CASSVAGGAGYGYTF.